This TCR beta chain was retrieved from a study of T cell changes during pregnancy in multiple sclerosis. V was shortened by 4 bases and J by 6 bases, with 9 bases between the two germline ends. The germline V gene encodes CDR1 GTSNPN and CDR2 SVGIG (reference sequence). The CDR3 runs to 11 residues. Assay: immunoSEQ multiplex PCR; the TCRdb copy retains only in-frame clones and omits some. The table records around 37,000 clones, roughly 90% of them present only once. This TCR derives from a female donor with multiple sclerosis, enrolled in a pregnancy study. This chain links TRBV30 with TRBJ1-1; D may be TRBD1 (6 bases). The material sequenced was CD8+ T cells from peripheral blood mononuclear cells, taken before pregnancy. In DNA, the CDR3 is TGTGCCTGGACCAGGGGTCCTGAAGCTTTCTTT. It translates to CAWTRGPEAFF.